The present T cell receptor beta chain was sequenced within a study of shared clonotypes between healthy human individuals. Overall study results and limits: Owing to a small donor count, the genetic and exposure-history diversity represented was limited. Several donors shared 4.5% to 6.5% of their naive CD4 clonotypes.

Deep was the level at which the assay was run. Using immunoSEQ multiplex PCR, the repertoire was profiled, and TCRdb retains in-frame clones only, with some absent. The repertoire holds over a million clones, about 80% seen once, with roughly 0.65% in the top ten. CDR1 and CDR2 from the germline V gene are MDHEN and SYDVKM. The CDR3 extends over 18 amino acids. This clone was seen just once. Its antigen remains unknown. At one end, the junction sequence differs from germline, possibly due to a read error. The sample taken for sequencing was memory CD4+ T cells from PBMCs. Regarding subset: CD45RA-negative fraction. The chain is built from TRBV28 and TRBJ2-2, with 10 bases lining up with TRBD1. This receptor was identified in a man aged 18 to 29 in good health. Some clones in this sample may be carry-over from other donors' samples. The CDR3 reads CASRSRLGQGVNTGELFF. The CDR3 DNA sequence: TGCGCCAGCAGGAGTAGACTAGGACAGGGGGTGAACACCGGGGAGCTGTTTTTT.